This T cell receptor beta chain was sequenced for a study of cytomegalovirus exposure and HLA in healthy donors. The germline V gene has CDR1 MNHEY and CDR2 SMNVEV (reference sequence). The CDR3 covers 14 residues. V lost 5 bases to trimming and J lost 2 bases, with 13 bases between them. Notes on the study in general: Within the data, a cluster of highly shared sequence variants was likely a sequencing artifact.

Regarding this clone: Its matching antigen is unknown. Other DNA sequences from this sample encode an identical CDR3 as well.

PCR amplification relied on 60 Vbeta primers (plus 13 Jbeta primers). The repertoire was sequenced with immunoSEQ multiplex PCR; TCRdb's copy has only in-frame clones and lacks some. The table lists 150,000 or so clones, around 75% of them singletons. This clonotype was sampled from a man between 18 and 29 years old in good health and CMV-seropositive. Sequencing input: PBMCs. V is TRBV27 and J is TRBJ2-7; D possibly corresponds to TRBD2 (5 bases). The CDR3 protein is CASSRSGGPYEQYF. For the CDR3, the DNA is TGTGCCAGCAGTCGAAGCGGAGGTCCCTACGAGCAGTACTTC.